Described below is a single TCR beta chain sequence and its context. Its specific antigen is unknown. No much larger clone exists at a distance of one base, and base qualities are not known. The CDR3 covers 17 residues, taking in both the cysteine and the phenylalanine. Of all the DNA, just the CDR3 is kept, 51 bases in frame from base 1. CDR1 and CDR2, looked up from the germline V gene (reference sequence), are DFQATT and SNEGSKA. V ends up 0 bases short and J 3 bases short, with an unmatched junction base count of 11. This sample stems from a study of T-cell memory formation after mild COVID-19 (dated by TCRdb to about 2021). Looking at the study overall: Most TCR sequence clusters were specific to one of the two donors. The cohort comprised two young, previously healthy adult volunteers, one female and one male. In a couple of donors, T-cell clones that expanded and contracted after mild COVID-19 were tracked by sequencing TCRalpha and TCRbeta repertoires over time. What the work shows at the level of the full study, not this receptor alone: Only two mild cases were covered by the study, and larger cohorts that include severe cases with pre-infection samples were considered necessary. Whether the second-wave clones peaking on day 37 were SARS-CoV-2 specific was not confirmed. Some responding clones were detected in pre-infection memory, which suggested that pre-existing cross-reactive memory T cells had joined the SARS-CoV-2 response. Contracting CD4+ clones appeared mostly in the CM and EM memory subsets, whereas CD8+ clones were enriched in EMRA. Clones that contracted from day 15 to 85 showed balanced CD4/CD8 phenotypes, whereas a second wave of clones that expanded from day 15 to 37 leaned towards CD4+.

Ficoll-Paque density gradient centrifugation was the method used to isolate PBMCs. The sequencer listed for this sample is Illumina NovaSeq 6000. TCRalpha and TCRbeta cDNA libraries were constructed by 5'RACE with constant-segment primers, with sample barcodes and unique molecular identifiers being introduced. RNA was extracted from every sample with Trizol reagent. Library amplification was performed in two PCR steps, and a second sample barcode and Illumina TruSeq adapters were introduced in the second step. The libraries were sequenced on an Illumina NovaSeq using 2 x 150 bp paired-end reads. On the study's bioinformatics: With migec v1.2.7, reads were demultiplexed and then collapsed into UMI-guided consensus sequences. With mixcr v2.1.11, UMI consensuses were aligned to TRA and TRB V and J templates and assembled into clonotypes. A clonotype was counted as expanded or contracted only if both edgeR and NoisET called the change significant, with noise models trained on biological replicates. For edgeR calls, the thresholds were a false discovery rate-adjusted p below 0.01 and a log2 fold-change of 1. As an exploratory analysis of dynamics, PCA with hierarchical clustering was applied to max-normalized trajectories of the 1000 most abundant clonotypes. Separately sequenced CD4+ and CD8+ repertoires were used to assign a CD4 or CD8 phenotype to each responding clone. TCRdb trimmed the raw reads at Q25, called clones with MiXCR and kept productive beta chains. Identical CDR3 proteins give one entry, which carries the most common genes and DNA. For this entry, the V and J calls and clone size follow TCRdb and not the study's own pipeline. The sample table lists 270,000 or so distinct CDR3 sequences, around 17% of them with a count of one. About 21% of the sample lies in the top ten.

Material for sequencing was PBMCs or a T cell subset sorted from them (not recorded which). Recombination joined TRBV20-1 with TRBJ2-3; TRBD2 fits 8 bases in the junction. The sequence was collected from a man between 18 and 29 years old who had mild COVID-19 (a few samples of this study predate the infection). The sample titles of this study are shuffled in the database, so cell type and time point are left out; the donor was told from shared clones. The nucleotides read TGCAGTGCTAGAGATTGGGGCGGAAGCGGGGGAACAGATACGCAGTATTTT. It translates to CSARDWGGSGGTDTQYF.